The rows below give T cell receptor beta chains drawn from one sample of a study of T cell changes during pregnancy in multiple sclerosis. Here immunoSEQ multiplex PCR was the method, and the copy in TCRdb shows in-frame clones only, minus some. The table shows 45,000 to 60,000 clones, with around 87% occurring only once. The sequenced sample was CD8+ T cells from peripheral blood mononuclear cells, obtained in the second trimester of pregnancy. The receptors originated from a female donor with multiple sclerosis, enrolled in a pregnancy study. CDR3s include the opening cysteine and the closing phenylalanine or tryptophan. A D gene is named only where the DNA matches it firmly. Clone sizes are given selectively: once, few, many, or a class where the clone is expanded.

V	size	J	D	DNA	CDR3
TRBV5-5	-	TRBJ2-7	-	TGTGCCAGCAGCCCCACCCACAGAGAGCAGTACTTC	CASSPTHREQYF
TRBV28	-	TRBJ2-7	TRBD1	TGTGCCAGCAGCCCCGGGACAGTCCTCTCCTACGAGCAGTACTTC	CASSPGTVLSYEQYF
TRBV5-6	-	TRBJ1-3	TRBD1	TGTGCCAGCAGCCACGGGACAGTTCTTCGAAACACCATATATTTT	CASSHGTVLRNTIYF
TRBV6-1	-	TRBJ1-1	-	TGTGCCAGCAGTGCTATTCGGGGATCGACTGAAGCTTTCTTT	CASSAIRGSTEAFF
TRBV7-2	-	TRBJ1-5	-	TGTGCCAGCAGCACCCACGGACAGAATCAGCCCCAGCATTTT	CASSTHGQNQPQHF
TRBV6-1	-	TRBJ2-1	-	TGTGCCAGCAGTGTTAGCGGCCCCGGCTACAATGAGCAGTTCTTC	CASSVSGPGYNEQFF
TRBV7-7	once	TRBJ2-4	TRBD1	TGTGCTAGCAGCCTACTTGGGGACAGGGAGTTGTGCATTCAGTACTTC	CASSLLGDRELCIQYF
TRBV2	-	TRBJ1-4	TRBD1	TGTGCCAGCAGTGAAGGATTGGACAGGGCTTCAACTAATGAAAAACTGTTTTTT	CASSEGLDRASTNEKLFF
TRBV2	-	TRBJ1-2	-	TGTGCCAGCAGTGAAGCGGCTGGAGGTCTGTACTATGGCTACACCTTC	CASSEAAGGLYYGYTF
TRBV19	-	TRBJ1-5	-	TGTGCCAGTAGTATTTTAGGGGATCTGAATCAGCCCCAGCATTTT	CASSILGDLNQPQHF
TRBV5-5	-	TRBJ1-1	TRBD1	TGTGCCAGCAGCTTGGGGGACAGGGAACGGACTGAAGCTTTCTTT	CASSLGDRERTEAFF
TRBV7-8	-	TRBJ1-2	-	TGTGCCAGCAGTCCTGGGGCTCGGGGGGCCGGGGGCTACACCTTC	CASSPGARGAGGYTF
TRBV30	once	TRBJ2-1	-	TGTGCCTGGAGTATAGGGGCAGGGGCTTATGATGAGCAGTTCTTC	CAWSIGAGAYDEQFF
TRBV13	-	TRBJ2-1	TRBD2	TGTGCCAGCAGCTTAGATAGCGGGGGGTACAATGAGCAGTTCTTC	CASSLDSGGYNEQFF
TRBV5-4	-	TRBJ2-1	TRBD2	TGTGCCAGCAGCTCTTTCGGGGGAGGGAATGAGCAGTTCTTC	CASSSFGGGNEQFF
TRBV9	-	TRBJ2-2	-	TGTGCCAGCAGCGTTAGTGCCGGGGAGCTGTTTTTT	CASSVSAGELFF
TRBV2	-	TRBJ2-7	-	TGTGCCAGCAGTGAAGCCAGGGGGGACTACGAGCAGTACTTC	CASSEARGDYEQYF
TRBV28	-	TRBJ2-3	TRBD1	TGTGCCAGCAGCAGCGACAGGGTAGGAGTCACAGATACGCAGTATTTT	CASSSDRVGVTDTQYF
TRBV15	-	TRBJ2-7	TRBD1	TGTGCCACCAGCAGATCACAGGGGTGGTCAGACGAGCAGTACTTC	CATSRSQGWSDEQYF
TRBV7-3	once	TRBJ2-7	-	TGTGCCAGCAGTTTACGGGGGGCCCTCCCCTACGAGCAGTACTTC	CASSLRGALPYEQYF